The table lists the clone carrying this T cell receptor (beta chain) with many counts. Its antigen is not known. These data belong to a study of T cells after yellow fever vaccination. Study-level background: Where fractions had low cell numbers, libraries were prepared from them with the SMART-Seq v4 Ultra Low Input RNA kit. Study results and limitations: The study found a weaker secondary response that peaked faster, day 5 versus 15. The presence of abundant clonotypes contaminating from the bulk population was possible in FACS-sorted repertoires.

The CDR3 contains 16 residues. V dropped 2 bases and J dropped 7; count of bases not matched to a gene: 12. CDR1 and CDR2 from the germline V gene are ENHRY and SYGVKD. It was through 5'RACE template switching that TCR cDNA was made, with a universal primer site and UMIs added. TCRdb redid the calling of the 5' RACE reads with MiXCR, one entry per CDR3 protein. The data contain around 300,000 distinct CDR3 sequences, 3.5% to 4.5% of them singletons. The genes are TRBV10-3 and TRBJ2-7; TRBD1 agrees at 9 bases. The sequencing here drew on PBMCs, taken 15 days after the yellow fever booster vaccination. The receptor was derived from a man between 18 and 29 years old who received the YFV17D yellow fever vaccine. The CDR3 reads CAISEPPPTGGLEQYF. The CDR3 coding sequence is TGTGCCATCAGTGAGCCCCCCCCGACAGGGGGTTTAGAGCAGTACTTC.